The 32 T cell receptor beta chains listed next were all sequenced from one sample in a study of identical twins. TCRdb re-derived calls from the 5' RACE reads in MiXCR, one entry per CDR3 protein. The data show under 900,000 distinct CDR3 sequences, 9% to 15% seen once. These data also featured in a second study, about yellow fever vaccine responses in identical twins.

Source material: PBMCs. Every receptor here comes from a woman in her late teens or twenties in good health.

In its sample, this clonotype was seen many times. The chain joins TRBV12-3 or TRBV12-4 to TRBJ1-1; D unclear. The CDR3 has 13 amino acids. Trimming cost V 11 bases and J 4 bases, with 17 bases left between them. Here the CDR3 reads CALKRGVSTEAFF. The CDR3 DNA sequence: TGTGCCTTAAAACGGGGAGTGAGCACTGAAGCTTTCTTT.

The table lists this clonotype with a few counts. At one end the junction does not follow the germline gene, possibly because of a read error. The rearrangement links TRBV20-1 to TRBJ1-2; D is unresolved. Germline assignment: CDR1 DFQATT and CDR2 SNEGSKA (reference sequence). The CDR3 loop spans 14 amino acids. The CDR3 loop is CSAGEGRERDGYTF. The DNA of the CDR3 is TGCAGTGCTGGAGAGGGAAGGGAGAGAGATGGCTACACCTTC.

This clonotype was found a few times. The chain employs TRBV27 and TRBJ1-2; the D gene is possibly TRBD1 (5 bases). V was clipped by 6 bases and J by 2 bases, with 10 bases between them. Germline assignment: CDR1 MNHEY and CDR2 SMNVEV (reference sequence). CDR3 length: 13 amino acids. The CDR3 loop is CASSWGLNYGYTF. The CDR3 coding sequence is TGTGCCAGCAGCTGGGGACTAAACTATGGCTACACCTTC.

This clonotype showed up just a few times. The chain joins TRBV3-1 to TRBJ1-3; no firm D call. V gave up 1 base and J gave up 1 base, with 8 bases separating them. Looked up from germline, CDR1 is LGHDT and CDR2 is YNNKEL (reference sequence). The CDR3 totals 15 residues. DNA of the CDR3: TGTGCCAGCAGCCAAGTTTCGACATCTGGAAACACCATATATTTT. Translating it yields CASSQVSTSGNTIYF.

This clonotype was seen more than once but under ten times. The chain is built from TRBV6-1 and TRBJ2-2; no definite D call. Germline V gene data show CDR1 as MNHNS and CDR2 as SASEGT. The V end was cut by 8 bases, the J end by 6 bases, with 13 bases between. The length of the CDR3 is 13 residues. CDR3 nucleotides: TGTGCCAGCTCAAAGACGCACGCCGGGGAGCTGTTTTTT. Translation: CASSKTHAGELFF.

The rearrangement uses TRBV12-5 and TRBJ2-7; tentatively, D is TRBD1 (6 bases). Trimming stripped 5 bases from V and 2 bases from J, with 13 bases between. Germline lookup yields CDR1 LGHNT and CDR2 FRNRAP. This CDR3 has 14 amino acids. The CDR3 DNA follows: TGTGCTAGTGGTCCCGAAGGGGGAGCCTACGAGCAGTACTTC. Protein: CASGPEGGAYEQYF.

This clonotype occurred a few times. The V and J genes are TRBV5-1 and TRBJ2-3, with D hard to call. The CDR3 runs to 17 residues. V lost 0 bases to trimming and J lost 3 bases, with 17 bases between them. Germline assignment: CDR1 SGHRS and CDR2 YFSETQ. Written as DNA, the CDR3 is TGCGCCAGCAGCTTGGGGGCCCAAGGCTTCGGGACAGATACGCAGTATTTT. Amino acids: CASSLGAQGFGTDTQYF.

This clonotype was found a few times. The chain has TRBV5-1 and TRBJ2-3, with D possibly being TRBD2 (7 bases). Germline lookup yields CDR1 SGHRS and CDR2 YFSETQ. Trimming removed 5 bases at V and 4 bases at J, with 14 bases between. The CDR3 runs 14 residues. CDR3 in amino acids: CASSEAGASDTQYF. CDR3 coding DNA: TGCGCCAGCAGTGAGGCGGGGGCCTCAGATACGCAGTATTTT. Variable domain in full (rest from reference TRBV5-1 and TRBJ2-3): KAGVTQTPRYLIKTRGQQVTLSCSPISGHRSVSWYQQTPGQGLQFLFEYFSETQRNKGNFPGRFSGRQFSNSRSEMNVSTLELGDSALYLCASSEAGASDTQYFGPGTRLTVL.

The J gene is TRBJ2-1, the V gene TRBV5-1, with D perhaps matching TRBD2 (7 bases). This CDR3 has 16 amino acids. CDR1 is SGHRS, CDR2 YFSETQ, per germline. V lost 1 base to trimming and J lost 2 bases, with 13 bases between them. The CDR3 sequence: CASSLRGGIAYNEQFF. The CDR3 coding sequence is TGCGCCAGCAGCTTGAGGGGGGGGATCGCCTACAATGAGCAGTTCTTC.

This clonotype came up a few times. This chain links TRBV20-1 with TRBJ2-1, with 15 positions matching TRBD2. The trim removed 6 bases at V and 7 bases at J, leaving 1 base unmatched. This CDR3 spans 13 amino acids. Germline V gene data show CDR1 as DFQATT and CDR2 as SNEGSKA (reference sequence). CDR3: CSAGTSGRNEQFF. The DNA of the CDR3 is TGCAGTGCCGGGACTAGCGGGAGGAATGAGCAGTTCTTC.

This chain joins TRBV4-1 and TRBJ2-1; 10 nucleotides match TRBD2. The CDR3 totals 17 residues. V lost 3 bases and J lost 8; bases outside the gene matches: 13. From germline, CDR1 is MGHRA and CDR2 YSYEKL. The CDR3 sequence: CASSHGPLAGVSHEQFF. In DNA form, the CDR3 reads TGCGCCAGCAGCCACGGACCCCTAGCGGGAGTCTCTCATGAGCAGTTCTTC.

V is TRBV12-3 or TRBV12-4 and J is TRBJ2-7; TRBD2 matches 8 bases. With 1 base clipped from V and 5 bases from J, the junction kept 4 bases outside the gene matches. CDR3 size: 14 residues. DNA of the CDR3: TGTGCCAGCAGTTTAGGGTTTAGCGGGAACGAGCAGTACTTC. Translating gives CASSLGFSGNEQYF.

This clonotype has just a few counts. The CDR3 here is CSARPERYVQETQYF. In DNA form, the CDR3 reads TGCAGTGCTAGACCCGAGCGATATGTACAAGAGACCCAGTACTTC. V is TRBV20-1 and J is TRBJ2-5; no reliable D call. The germline V gene encodes CDR1 DFQATT and CDR2 SNEGSKA (reference sequence). Trimming removed 2 bases at V and 2 bases at J, with 15 bases between. CDR3 length: 15 amino acids.

This clonotype was observed many times. The rearrangement links TRBV2 to TRBJ2-1; no firm D call. The CDR3 spans 12 residues. The V and J ends lost 6 bases and 8 bases respectively, with 11 bases between them. CDR1 and CDR2 (germline): SNHLY, FYNNEI. The CDR3 loop is CASSSAGDEQFF. DNA for the CDR3: TGTGCCAGCAGCTCGGCCGGCGATGAGCAGTTCTTC.

This clonotype was detected only a few times. V usage is TRBV7-9 and J usage is TRBJ1-1, with 9 bases matching TRBD1. The V gene's germline CDR1 is SEHNR and CDR2 FQNEAQ (reference sequence). The CDR3 sequence is 17 residues long. V was clipped by 5 bases and J by 4 bases; unmatched bases: 14. CDR3 sequence (DNA): TGTGCCAGCAGCCCCCAGACAGGGGGAGCTTCGGGCACTGAAGCTTTCTTT. This translates into CASSPQTGGASGTEAFF. Full variable domain (missing parts from reference TRBV7-9 and TRBJ1-1): DTGVSQNPRHKITKRGQNVTFRCDPISEHNRLYWYRQTLGQGPEFLTYFQNEAQLEKSRLLSDRFSAERPKGSFSTLEIQRTEQGDSAMYLCASSPQTGGASGTEAFFGQGTRLTVV.

The chain couples TRBV6-1 to TRBJ2-4; 10 nucleotides line up with TRBD1. In germline, CDR1 is MNHNS, CDR2 SASEGT. J gave up 7 bases and V 6 bases, and 6 bases lay outside the gene matches. The CDR3 has 14 amino acids. CDR3 in DNA: TGTGCCAGCAGCGGTGACAGGGGGCGGAACATTCAGTACTTC. Translation gives CASSGDRGRNIQYF.

This clonotype occurred a few times. V and J are TRBV3-1 and TRBJ2-3; no firm D call. CDR3 length: 14 residues. CDR1 and CDR2 (germline): LGHDT, YNNKEL (reference sequence). Trimming shortened V by 1 base and J by 2 bases, and 7 bases separated the two germline ends. The CDR3 DNA reads TGTGCCAGCAGCCAAGTAGGGATCACAGATACGCAGTATTTT. Encoded protein: CASSQVGITDTQYF.

The V call is TRBV6-1, the J call TRBJ1-1; D ambiguous. CDR1 is MNHNS and CDR2 is SASEGT in the germline V gene. V lost 10 bases and J 0 bases, leaving 15 bases between the germline ends. The CDR3 has 14 amino acids. The CDR3 loop reads CATKGGPLNTEAFF. For the CDR3, the DNA is TGTGCCACCAAAGGAGGGCCATTGAACACTGAAGCTTTCTTT.

The V call is TRBV7-9, the J call TRBJ2-3; possible D gene TRBD2, 6 bases. The germline V gene encodes CDR1 SEHNR and CDR2 FQNEAQ (reference sequence). Trimming took off 0 bases at V and 4 bases at J, with 8 bases between the two ends. This CDR3 is 14 amino acids long. CDR3 region: CASSLARGPDTQYF. The CDR3, as DNA: TGTGCCAGCAGCTTAGCGCGGGGCCCAGATACGCAGTATTTT.

This clonotype was seen repeatedly, ten times or more. This chain uses TRBV3-1 with TRBJ2-7; D possibly corresponds to TRBD1 (5 bases). CDR1 is LGHDT, CDR2 YNNKEL, per germline (reference sequence). V lost 5 bases and J 4 bases, leaving 9 bases between the germline ends. CDR3 length: 12 amino acids. Here the CDR3 DNA reads TGTGCCAGCAGCGCACAGGTTTACGAGCAGTACTTC. Its translation is CASSAQVYEQYF.

The chain combines TRBV29-1 with TRBJ2-7; TRBD1 matches at 10 bases. CDR1 is SQVTM and CDR2 is ANQGSEA in the germline V gene. This CDR3 has 15 residues. Unmatched junction bases numbered 11, after V lost 7 bases and J lost 2 bases. The chain's CDR3 is CSAAGQGGRAYEQYF. For the CDR3, the DNA is TGCAGCGCTGCCGGACAGGGGGGGCGGGCCTACGAGCAGTACTTC.

The chain joins TRBV11-3 to TRBJ2-7; unclear D gene. Trimming cost V 6 bases and J 7 bases, with 16 bases left between them. The V gene's germline CDR1 is SGHNT and CDR2 YENEEA. This CDR3 is 13 amino acids long. The CDR3 loop reads CASRSLPREEQYV. Here the CDR3 DNA reads TGTGCCAGCAGAAGCCTCCCCAGAGAAGAGCAGTACGTC.

This clonotype appeared a few times. This rearrangement joins TRBV20-1 to TRBJ2-1; perhaps TRBD1 as D (6 bases). This CDR3 has 12 amino acids. Trimming took off 6 bases at V and 8 bases at J, with 14 bases between the two ends. CDR1 and CDR2 from the germline V gene are DFQATT and SNEGSKA (reference sequence). The CDR3 is CSAKHRVDEQFF. Written as DNA, the CDR3 is TGCAGTGCCAAACACAGGGTCGATGAGCAGTTCTTC.

V gene TRBV4-2 combines with J gene TRBJ1-1; D uncertain. CDR3 length: 12 residues. CDR1 LGHNA and CDR2 YNFKEQ come from the germline V gene. Trimming took 1 base from V and 5 from J, leaving 5 bases between them. The CDR3 loop is CASSQVYTEAFF. The CDR3 region has the DNA TGTGCCAGCAGCCAAGTTTATACTGAAGCTTTCTTT.

The sample holds a few counts of this clonotype. This chain connects TRBV5-1 to TRBJ2-3, with D hard to call. V was cut by 2 bases and J by 4 bases, with 14 bases left in between. The CDR3 spans 15 residues. Germline lookup yields CDR1 SGHRS and CDR2 YFSETQ. In nucleotides, the CDR3 is TGCGCCAGCAGCTTCCTTCCCGGTCGTGCAGATACGCAGTATTTT. The encoded protein is CASSFLPGRADTQYF. Filled out from reference TRBV5-1 and TRBJ2-3, the complete variable domain reads KAGVTQTPRYLIKTRGQQVTLSCSPISGHRSVSWYQQTPGQGLQFLFEYFSETQRNKGNFPGRFSGRQFSNSRSEMNVSTLELGDSALYLCASSFLPGRADTQYFGPGTRLTVL.

This clonotype was seen more than once but under ten times. V usage is TRBV20-1 and J usage is TRBJ1-5; D is uncertain. Per germline, CDR1 DFQATT and CDR2 SNEGSKA (reference sequence). The CDR3 spans 15 residues. Trimming cost V 6 bases and J 0 bases, with 15 bases left between them. CDR3 region: CSAKVVVSSNQPQHF. The CDR3 DNA follows: TGCAGTGCAAAGGTAGTGGTTAGTAGCAATCAGCCCCAGCATTTT.

The table lists this clonotype with a few counts. This sequence joins TRBV3-1 and TRBJ1-1; D gene uncertain. V dropped 1 base and J dropped 2 bases, with 8 bases sitting between them. Looked up from germline, CDR1 is LGHDT and CDR2 is YNNKEL (reference sequence). The CDR3 consists of 14 residues. As DNA, the CDR3 is TGTGCCAGCAGCCAAGCGGAAGTTAACACTGAAGCTTTCTTT. Protein: CASSQAEVNTEAFF. Complete variable domain (other parts from reference TRBV3-1 and TRBJ1-1): DTAVSQTPKYLVTQMGNDKSIKCEQNLGHDTMYWYKQDSKKFLKIMFSYNNKELIINETVPNRFSPKSPDKAHLNLHINSLELGDSAVYFCASSQAEVNTEAFFGQGTRLTVV.

The rearrangement uses TRBV28 and TRBJ2-7, with 7 nucleotides matching TRBD1. V dropped 6 bases and J dropped 2; count of bases not matched to a gene: 10. Germline V gene sequence: CDR1 MDHEN, CDR2 SYDVKM. The CDR3 has 15 amino acids. The CDR3 DNA reads as TGTGCCAGCAGCGAGACAGGGAGCAAGCCCTACGAGCAGTACTTC. It translates to CASSETGSKPYEQYF.

This clonotype was seen a handful of times. The J gene is TRBJ1-6, the V gene TRBV6-1; 7 bases line up with TRBD1. Germline V CDR1 and CDR2: MNHNS, SASEGT. V was clipped by 11 bases and J by 7 bases; unmatched bases: 11. This CDR3 spans 14 amino acids. CDR3 in DNA: TGTGCCGGTCGACAGGGAACGGACAATTCACCCCTCCACTTT. Its translation is CAGRQGTDNSPLHF.

The chain employs TRBV7-9 and TRBJ1-4; D is unclear. Germline CDR1 is SEHNR and CDR2 is FQNEAQ (reference sequence). V was pared by 5 bases and J by 8 bases, with 21 bases between. This CDR3 is built from 16 residues. In nucleotides, the CDR3 is TGTGCCAGCAGCCCTGGGAGGGTTCCGGAGTACGAAAAACTGTTTTTT. Its protein product is CASSPGRVPEYEKLFF. The whole variable domain, filled in from reference TRBV7-9 and TRBJ1-4, reads DTGVSQNPRHKITKRGQNVTFRCDPISEHNRLYWYRQTLGQGPEFLTYFQNEAQLEKSRLLSDRFSAERPKGSFSTLEIQRTEQGDSAMYLCASSPGRVPEYEKLFFGSGTQLSVL.

The genes are TRBV5-1 and TRBJ2-7; 9 nucleotides align to TRBD1. This CDR3 spans 14 amino acids. Germline V gene lookup returns CDR1 SGHRS and CDR2 YFSETQ. V shed 3 bases and J 3 bases; nucleotides not matched to a gene: 4. The CDR3 loop is CASSWSGQGYEQYV. The CDR3 coding sequence is TGCGCCAGCAGCTGGTCGGGACAGGGCTACGAGCAGTACGTC.

The gene calls are TRBV12-3 or TRBV12-4 and TRBJ1-5, with 8 bases that match TRBD1. The J segment lost 2 bases and the V segment lost 6 bases, leaving 6 bases of the junction unmatched. The CDR3 runs 15 residues. CDR3 sequence: CASRQQGEGNQPQHF. In nucleotides, the CDR3 is TGTGCCAGCAGGCAACAGGGGGAAGGCAATCAGCCCCAGCATTTT.